This T cell receptor beta chain originates from a study of cytomegalovirus exposure and HLA in healthy donors. On this clone itself: Its antigen is not known.

The PCR ran on 60 Vbeta and 13 Jbeta primers. Using immunoSEQ multiplex PCR, the repertoire was profiled, and TCRdb retains in-frame clones only, with some absent. The data contain roughly 240,000 clones, roughly 82% of them singletons. Trimming took off 2 bases at V and 2 bases at J, with 11 bases between the two ends. The CDR3 extends over 15 amino acids. Germline CDR1 is SGHTA and CDR2 is FQGNSA. Study conclusions and caveats: According to an earlier analysis, most TCR beta V segments yielded productive rearrangements about 87% or about 30% of the time.

The material sequenced was PBMCs. This clonotype was sampled from a woman between 40 and 55 years old in good health and CMV-seropositive. The V and J genes are TRBV7-2 and TRBJ2-3, with D tentatively TRBD2 (6 bases). CDR3 nucleotide sequence: TGTGCCAGCAGCTTAACGGGAGCGCCCACAGATACGCAGTATTTT. It yields the protein CASSLTGAPTDTQYF. Looking up the rest from reference TRBV7-2 and TRBJ2-3 gives the full variable domain: GAGVSQSPSNKVTEKGKDVELRCDPISGHTALYWYRQSLGQGLEFLIYFQGNSAPDKSGLPSDRFSAERTGGSVSTLTIQRTQQEDSAVYLCASSLTGAPTDTQYFGPGTRLTVL.